The subject of this entry is one TCR beta chain. The sample originates from a study of blood T cell repertoires in COVID-19. Overall study context: Whether acute or convalescent, the COVID-19 samples came from the United States, Italy and Spain. The analysed material was cDNA or gDNA that came from T cells, B-cell-depleted T cells, or PBMCs.

As handled by the study authors: Amplified reference gene primers provided the basis for estimating nucleated cell counts. Clones were read by immunoSEQ multiplex PCR, and TCRdb kept only the in-frame ones, dropping some. That table furnishes V, J and clone size, whereas the DNA furnished D and trimming. The sample holds about 250,000 clones, 75% to 85% seen once. The study assigned cohorts using participant-reported clinical history. V lost 4 bases, J lost 6 bases, and 9 bases lay in between. Per the germline V gene, CDR1 is SNHLY and CDR2 is FYNNEI. The CDR3 has 12 amino acids. The receptor was isolated from a woman between 50 and 59 years old with acute COVID-19. The genes are TRBV2 and TRBJ1-1, with a possible D match to TRBD1 (5 bases). Sequenced sample: PBMCs or T cells enriched from blood (not recorded which). CDR3 amino acids: CASSGQGAEAFF. CDR3 nucleotides: TGTGCCAGCAGTGGGCAGGGCGCTGAAGCTTTCTTT. Full variable domain (remainder filled in from reference TRBV2 and TRBJ1-1): EPEVTQTPSHQVTQMGQEVILRCVPISNHLYFYWYRQILGQKVEFLVSFYNNEISEKSEIFDDQFSVERPDGSNFTLKIRSTKLEDSAMYFCASSGQGAEAFFGQGTRLTVV.